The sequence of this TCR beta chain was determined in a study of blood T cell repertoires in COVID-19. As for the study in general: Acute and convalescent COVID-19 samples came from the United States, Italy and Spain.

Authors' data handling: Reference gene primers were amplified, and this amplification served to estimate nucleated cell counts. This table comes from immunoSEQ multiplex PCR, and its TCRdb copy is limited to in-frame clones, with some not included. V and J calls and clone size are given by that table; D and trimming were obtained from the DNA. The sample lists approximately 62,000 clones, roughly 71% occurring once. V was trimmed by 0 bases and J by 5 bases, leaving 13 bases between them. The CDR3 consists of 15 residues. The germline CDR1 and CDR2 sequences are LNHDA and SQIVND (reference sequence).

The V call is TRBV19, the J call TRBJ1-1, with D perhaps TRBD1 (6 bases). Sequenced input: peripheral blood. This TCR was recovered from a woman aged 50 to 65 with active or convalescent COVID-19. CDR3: CASSIDQGWRTEAFF. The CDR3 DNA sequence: TGTGCCAGTAGTATAGATCAGGGGTGGAGGACTGAAGCTTTCTTT. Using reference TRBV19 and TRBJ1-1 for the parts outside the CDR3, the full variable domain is DGGITQSPKYLFRKEGQNVTLSCEQNLNHDAMYWYRQDPGQGLRLIYYSQIVNDFQKGDIAEGYSVSREKKESFPLTVTSAQKNPTAFYLCASSIDQGWRTEAFFGQGTRLTVV.